This T cell receptor beta chain was sequenced during a study of cytotoxic CD8 clonotypes in ibrutinib-treated CLL. Study observations and caveats: At the start, clonality exceeded age-matched healthy donors and followed circulating CD8+ T-cell counts.

Measured with immunoSEQ multiplex PCR; TCRdb has only the in-frame clones, and not every one. The sample comprises roughly 63,000 clones, approximately 57% of which are singletons, and about 15% rests with the top ten. The CDR3 sequence is 14 residues long. With 10 bases clipped from V and 2 bases from J, the junction kept 9 bases outside the gene matches. The germline CDR1 and CDR2 sequences are LNHDA and SQIVND (reference sequence). Regarding this clone: Its specificity is unknown.

This chain connects TRBV19 to TRBJ2-3; the match to TRBD1 covers 7 bases. This clonotype was obtained from a human donor with chronic lymphocytic leukemia. This specimen consisted of PBMCs, obtained after 12 months of ibrutinib treatment. The CDR3 here is CATKDRPDTDTQYF. As DNA, the CDR3 is TGTGCCACCAAGGACAGGCCAGACACAGATACGCAGTATTTT.